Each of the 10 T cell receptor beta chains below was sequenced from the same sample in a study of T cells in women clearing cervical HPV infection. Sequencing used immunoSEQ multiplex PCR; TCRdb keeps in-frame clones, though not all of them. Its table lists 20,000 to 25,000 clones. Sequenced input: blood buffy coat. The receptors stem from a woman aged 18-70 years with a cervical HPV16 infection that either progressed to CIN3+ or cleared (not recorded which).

This CDR3 is CASSDASGINEQYF. The DNA read from the CDR3 is TGTGCCAGCAGTGATGCTAGCGGGATAAACGAG. The rearrangement links TRBV2 to TRBJ2-7; the match to TRBD2 covers 9 bases. Read sequence stops 3 residues before the CDR3 end, and the germline J gene provides the missing end. V dropped 3 bases and J dropped 5; count of bases not matched to a gene: 5. From germline, CDR1 is SNHLY and CDR2 FYNNEI. This CDR3 region has 14 residues.

Incomplete CDR3 DNA: TGCAGTGCTAGAGATCTCGGGCAGGGGGCCCGCGAG. This encodes CSARDLGQGARE. The whole CDR3 sequence reads CSARDLGQGAREQYF. The chain has TRBV20-1 and TRBJ2-7; 8 bases line up with TRBD1. The read ends 3 residues before the CDR3 terminus; that terminus is restored from the germline J gene. The CDR3 extends over 15 amino acids. The trim removed 0 bases at V and 6 bases at J, leaving 10 bases unmatched. Per the germline V gene, CDR1 is DFQATT and CDR2 is SNEGSKA (reference sequence).

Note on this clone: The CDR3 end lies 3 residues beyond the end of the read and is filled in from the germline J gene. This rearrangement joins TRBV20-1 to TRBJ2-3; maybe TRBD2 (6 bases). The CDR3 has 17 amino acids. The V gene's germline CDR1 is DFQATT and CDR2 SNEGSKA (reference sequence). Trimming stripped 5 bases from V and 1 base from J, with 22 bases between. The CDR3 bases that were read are TGCAGTGCTTCCCCTGACCTCTCTAGCGTACGCACAGATACG. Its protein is CSASPDLSSVRTDT. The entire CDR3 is CSASPDLSSVRTDTQYF.

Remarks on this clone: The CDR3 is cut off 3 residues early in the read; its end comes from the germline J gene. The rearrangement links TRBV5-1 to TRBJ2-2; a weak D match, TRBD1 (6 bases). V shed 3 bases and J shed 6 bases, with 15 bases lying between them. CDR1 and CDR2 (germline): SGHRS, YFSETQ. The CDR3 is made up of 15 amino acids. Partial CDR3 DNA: TGCGCCAGCAGCTCAGGGAATACAGGGTCCGGGGAG. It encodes CASSSGNTGSGE. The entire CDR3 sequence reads CASSSGNTGSGELFF. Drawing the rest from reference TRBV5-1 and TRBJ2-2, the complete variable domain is KAGVTQTPRYLIKTRGQQVTLSCSPISGHRSVSWYQQTPGQGLQFLFEYFSETQRNKGNFPGRFSGRQFSNSRSEMNVSTLELGDSALYLCASSSGNTGSGELFFGEGSRLTVL.

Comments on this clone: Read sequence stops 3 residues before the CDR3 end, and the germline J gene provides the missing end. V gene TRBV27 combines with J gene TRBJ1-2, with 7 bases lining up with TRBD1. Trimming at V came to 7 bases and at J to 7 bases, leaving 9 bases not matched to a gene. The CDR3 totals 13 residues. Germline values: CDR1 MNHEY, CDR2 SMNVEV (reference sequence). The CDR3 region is CASTPTGTRGYTF. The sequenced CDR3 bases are TGTGCCAGCACCCCGACAGGGACGCGTGGC.

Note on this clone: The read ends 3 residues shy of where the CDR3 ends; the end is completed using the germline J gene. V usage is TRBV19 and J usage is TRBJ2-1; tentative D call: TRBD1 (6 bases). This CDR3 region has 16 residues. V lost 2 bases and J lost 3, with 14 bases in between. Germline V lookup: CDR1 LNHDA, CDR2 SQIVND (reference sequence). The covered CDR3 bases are TGTGCCAGTAGTATACAAGGGGGAATCGGCTACAATGAG. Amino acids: CASSIQGGIGYNE. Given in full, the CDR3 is CASSIQGGIGYNEQFF.

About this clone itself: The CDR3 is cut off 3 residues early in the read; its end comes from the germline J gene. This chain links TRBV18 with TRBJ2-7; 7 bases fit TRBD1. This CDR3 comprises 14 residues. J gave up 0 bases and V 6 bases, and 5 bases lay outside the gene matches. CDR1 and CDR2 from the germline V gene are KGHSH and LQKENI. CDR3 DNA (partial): TGTGCCAGCTCCCCCGGGACAGCCTCCTACGAG. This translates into CASSPGTASYE. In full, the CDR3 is CASSPGTASYEQYF.

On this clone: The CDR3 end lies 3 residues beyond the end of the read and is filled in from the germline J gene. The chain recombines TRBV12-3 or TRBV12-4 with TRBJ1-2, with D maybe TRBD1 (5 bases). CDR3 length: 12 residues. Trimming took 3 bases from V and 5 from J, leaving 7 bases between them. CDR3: CASSLEGYGYTF. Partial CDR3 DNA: TGTGCCAGCAGTTTGGAGGGGTATGGC.

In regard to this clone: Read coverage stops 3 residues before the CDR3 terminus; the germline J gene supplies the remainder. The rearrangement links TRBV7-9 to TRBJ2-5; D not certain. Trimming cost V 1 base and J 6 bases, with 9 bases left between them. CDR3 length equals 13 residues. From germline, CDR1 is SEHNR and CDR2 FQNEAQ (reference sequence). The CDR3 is CASSLEEAQTQYF. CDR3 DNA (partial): TGTGCCAGCAGCTTAGAAGAGGCACAGACC. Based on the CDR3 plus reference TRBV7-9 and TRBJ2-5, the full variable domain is DTGVSQNPRHKITKRGQNVTFRCDPISEHNRLYWYRQTLGQGPEFLTYFQNEAQLEKSRLLSDRFSAERPKGSFSTLEIQRTEQGDSAMYLCASSLEEAQTQYFGPGTRLLVL.

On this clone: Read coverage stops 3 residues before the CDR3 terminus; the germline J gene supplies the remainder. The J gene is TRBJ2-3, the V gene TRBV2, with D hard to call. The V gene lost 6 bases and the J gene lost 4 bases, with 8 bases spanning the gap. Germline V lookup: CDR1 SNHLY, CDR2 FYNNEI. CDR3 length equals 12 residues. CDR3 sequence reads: CASRPVADTQYF. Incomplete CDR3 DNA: TGTGCCAGCAGGCCAGTGGCAGATACG. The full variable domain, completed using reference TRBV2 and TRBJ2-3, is EPEVTQTPSHQVTQMGQEVILRCVPISNHLYFYWYRQILGQKVEFLVSFYNNEISEKSEIFDDQFSVERPDGSNFTLKIRSTKLEDSAMYFCASRPVADTQYFGPGTRLTVL.